This T cell receptor beta chain was identified in a study of cytomegalovirus exposure and HLA in healthy donors. V lost 6 bases, J lost 1 base, and 3 bases stayed unmatched. CDR3 length: 15 residues. Germline V gene lookup returns CDR1 MNHNY and CDR2 SVGAGI (reference sequence). Primers included in the PCR were 60 Vbeta and 13 Jbeta primers. Sequencing was performed with immunoSEQ multiplex PCR; in TCRdb, only in-frame clones are kept and a portion is missing. Among approximately 150,000 clones listed, around 75% were seen once. This clonotype was obtained from a woman aged 25 to 39 in good health and CMV-seronegative. The material sequenced was PBMCs. The V gene is TRBV6-6, the J gene TRBJ2-6, with 7 bases that match TRBD1. CDR3 amino acids: CASSPQGSGANVLTF. The CDR3 DNA reads as TGTGCCAGCAGCCCACAGGGGTCTGGGGCCAACGTCCTGACTTTC.